The T cell receptor (beta chain) described here comes from a study of post-analysis software for immune sequencing data. Study-wide points: By F measure, samples from a shared preparation batch strongly co-clustered. When patients were compared with controls, a handful of TRBV segments were more frequent, TRBV5-6, TRBV5-1 and TRBV20-1 among them. Multiple sclerosis patients showed significantly lower normalized Chao1 diversity than controls did.

Unique molecular identifiers had been added to the TCR beta cDNA libraries. Using its own MiXCR run on the PCR reads, TCRdb lists one record per CDR3 protein. The repertoire holds fewer than 600,000 distinct CDR3 sequences, around 40% seen once, with over 10% in the top ten. Trimming at V came to 0 bases and at J to 3 bases, leaving 6 bases not matched to a gene. CDR3 size: 17 residues. The germline V gene has CDR1 LGHDT and CDR2 YNNKEL (reference sequence). A word on this clonotype: What it binds is unknown.

This receptor was taken from a girl between 5 and 17 years old with multiple sclerosis. The sequencing sample was made of blood. The rearrangement links TRBV3-1 to TRBJ1-5, with 9 bases fitting TRBD1. The CDR3 loop is CASSQDPTGGDNQPQHF. CDR3 DNA: TGTGCCAGCAGCCAAGACCCGACAGGGGGTGACAATCAGCCCCAGCATTTT.